The 24 T cell receptor beta chains given below trace back to one sample, sequenced in a study of long-term antiretroviral therapy in people with HIV. Survey level was the resolution at which the v3.0 immunoSEQ assay ran. Measured with immunoSEQ multiplex PCR; TCRdb has only the in-frame clones, and not every one. In the table there are tens of thousands of clones, about 80% of which are singletons. Sequencing was performed on unsorted PBMCs, taken 1.1 years before starting antiretroviral therapy. Receptors originate from a woman in her thirties or forties with HIV.

In nucleotides, the CDR3 is TGTGCCAGTAGGAAGCCGAACACCTACTATGGCTACACCTTC. This translates into CASRKPNTYYGYTF. The chain recombines TRBV19 with TRBJ1-2; unclear D gene. CDR1 LNHDA and CDR2 SQIVND come from the germline V gene (reference sequence). This CDR3 has 14 residues. V was shortened by 6 bases and J by 3 bases, with 14 bases between the two germline ends.

This clone was detected only a few times. The chain combines TRBV9 with TRBJ1-1; possible D gene TRBD1, 5 bases. V shed 0 bases and J shed 6 bases, with 12 bases lying between them. CDR3 length: 14 residues. Germline V gene data show CDR1 as SGDLS and CDR2 as YYNGEE. Here the CDR3 reads CASSVAAGWAEAFF. The CDR3 coding sequence is TGTGCCAGCAGCGTAGCTGCAGGGTGGGCTGAAGCTTTCTTT.

This chain uses TRBV2 with TRBJ2-2; D possibly uses TRBD1 or TRBD2 (6 bases each). The V end lost 6 bases, the J end lost 8 bases, and 13 bases lay between the germline ends. The CDR3 contains 13 residues. Germline V gene sequence: CDR1 SNHLY, CDR2 FYNNEI. The CDR3 protein is CASSSGADGELFF. CDR3 coding DNA: TGTGCCAGCAGCTCGGGGGCGGATGGGGAGCTGTTTTTT.

The chain employs TRBV5-1 and TRBJ2-2; D may correspond to TRBD1 or TRBD2 (5 bases each). V lost 2 bases and J lost 6, with 17 bases in between. Germline V gene lookup returns CDR1 SGHRS and CDR2 YFSETQ. The CDR3 sequence is 16 residues long. CDR3 nucleotide sequence: TGCGCCAGCAGCTTATCCGGGAAGAGGGGTGCCGGGGAGCTGTTTTTT. This sequence encodes CASSLSGKRGAGELFF.

This rearrangement joins TRBV30 to TRBJ2-2, with TRBD1 matching over 9 bases. V lost 3 bases and J lost 3; bases outside the gene matches: 2. The germline CDR1 and CDR2 sequences are GTSNPN and SVGIG (reference sequence). This CDR3 is 14 amino acids long. CDR3 in amino acids: CAWRGDRDTGELFF. The CDR3 region has the DNA TGTGCCTGGAGGGGGGACAGGGACACCGGGGAGCTGTTTTTT.

The V gene is TRBV5-1, the J gene TRBJ1-4, with 7 bases fitting TRBD1. Germline loops: CDR1 SGHRS, CDR2 YFSETQ. The CDR3 extends over 16 amino acids. Trimming cost V 0 bases and J 7 bases; bases outside gene matches: 9. The CDR3 region has the DNA TGCGCCAGCAGCTTGGATTGGGCAGGGGGAACTGAAAAACTGTTTTTT. As protein: CASSLDWAGGTEKLFF.

Only one count was recorded for this clone. This sequence joins TRBV29-1 and TRBJ1-1; D is possibly TRBD1 (5 bases). V was cut by 5 bases and J by 6 bases, with 16 bases left in between. The germline V gene has CDR1 SQVTM and CDR2 ANQGSEA. The CDR3 runs to 13 residues. This CDR3 is CSVTDSLLSEAFF. The CDR3 DNA is TGCAGCGTTACTGACAGCCTTCTATCTGAAGCTTTCTTT.

The chain couples TRBV6-6 to TRBJ2-7, with D tentatively TRBD1 (6 bases). Trimming pared 7 bases from V and 2 bases from J, leaving 12 bases between. Germline V gene data show CDR1 as MNHNY and CDR2 as SVGAGI (reference sequence). The CDR3 sequence is 13 residues long. CDR3 coding DNA: TGTGCCAGCAATTGGGACATTACCTACGAGCAGTACTTC. Residues: CASNWDITYEQYF.

V and J are TRBV19 and TRBJ2-2; 7 nucleotides agree with TRBD1. There are 17 residues in the CDR3. Germline V gives CDR1 LNHDA, CDR2 SQIVND (reference sequence). Trimming removed 0 bases from V and 5 bases from J; junction bases left unmatched: 9. CDR3 bases: TGTGCCAGTAGTATAGATCAGAAGGGGGCCAGGACCGGGGAGCTGTTTTTT. Protein sequence: CASSIDQKGARTGELFF. Looking up the rest from reference TRBV19 and TRBJ2-2 gives the full variable domain: DGGITQSPKYLFRKEGQNVTLSCEQNLNHDAMYWYRQDPGQGLRLIYYSQIVNDFQKGDIAEGYSVSREKKESFPLTVTSAQKNPTAFYLCASSIDQKGARTGELFFGEGSRLTVL.

This clone was seen a single time. This chain uses TRBV27 with TRBJ1-3; D unresolved. Germline V CDR1 and CDR2: MNHEY, SMNVEV (reference sequence). The CDR3 is 15 residues long. Trimming removed 3 bases from V and 0 bases from J, with 9 bases in between. As DNA, the CDR3 is TGTGCCAGCAGTTTGGGCGCCAGCTCTGGAAACACCATATATTTT. Amino acid sequence: CASSLGASSGNTIYF.

The rearrangement links TRBV7-9 to TRBJ2-1; TRBD2 agrees at 8 bases. After removal of 5 bases from V and 14 bases from J, the junction contained 5 bases not matched to a gene. There are 11 residues in the CDR3. Germline CDR1 reads SEHNR; CDR2 reads FQNEAQ (reference sequence). This CDR3 is CASSVSGVEFF. CDR3 nucleotides: TGTGCCAGCAGCGTTAGCGGGGTGGAGTTCTTC.

The chain carries TRBV27 and TRBJ1-2; 8 bases align to TRBD1. Germline CDR1 MNHEY, CDR2 SMNVEV (reference sequence). Trimming took 4 bases from V and 8 from J; bases not matched to a gene: 6. The CDR3 length is 13 residues. The CDR3 protein is CASSSRTGSGYTF. Here the CDR3 DNA reads TGTGCCAGCAGTTCTAGGACAGGGTCAGGCTACACCTTC.

The chain carries TRBV7-9 and TRBJ2-7, with 8 positions matching TRBD1. Germline CDR1 is SEHNR and CDR2 is FQNEAQ (reference sequence). V lost 1 base to trimming and J lost 5 bases; unmatched junction nucleotides: 7. This CDR3 is 15 amino acids long. The CDR3 nucleotides read TGTGCCAGCAGCTTAGGTTTGCAGGGGGCAGACGAGCAGTACTTC. As protein: CASSLGLQGADEQYF. Variable domain in full (rest from reference TRBV7-9 and TRBJ2-7): DTGVSQNPRHKITKRGQNVTFRCDPISEHNRLYWYRQTLGQGPEFLTYFQNEAQLEKSRLLSDRFSAERPKGSFSTLEIQRTEQGDSAMYLCASSLGLQGADEQYFGPGTRLTVT.

The rearrangement joins TRBV11-3 to TRBJ1-2; the D is unclear. The CDR3 has 12 amino acids. The germline gives CDR1 SGHNT, CDR2 YENEEA. Between the trimmed V and J ends, which lost 5 bases and 7 bases, there was a span of 11 bases. CDR3 DNA sequence: TGTGCCAGCAGCAAGGGAAATGGTGGCTACACCTTC. It encodes CASSKGNGGYTF.

The chain has TRBV19 and TRBJ1-1; no reliable D call. Germline V gene sequence: CDR1 LNHDA, CDR2 SQIVND (reference sequence). There are 13 residues in the CDR3. The V end was cut by 4 bases, the J end by 4 bases, with 10 bases between. The CDR3 sequence: CASSKVKITEAFF. The CDR3 DNA follows: TGTGCCAGTAGTAAGGTAAAAATCACTGAAGCTTTCTTT.

The chain employs TRBV19 and TRBJ1-2; possibly TRBD1 for D (6 bases). The CDR3 runs 16 residues. Germline V lookup: CDR1 LNHDA, CDR2 SQIVND (reference sequence). V was clipped by 2 bases and J by 9 bases, with 22 bases between them. The CDR3 is CASSIMSGAGEGRYTF. CDR3 nucleotide sequence: TGTGCCAGTAGTATAATGAGTGGGGCAGGGGAAGGCCGCTACACCTTC.

This clone was seen only once. The J gene is TRBJ2-7, the V gene TRBV5-1, with 9 bases identical to TRBD1. This CDR3 region has 15 residues. CDR1 SGHRS and CDR2 YFSETQ come from the germline V gene. Unmatched junction bases numbered 3, after V lost 0 bases and J lost 2 bases. The CDR3 sequence is CASSLVGTGTYEQYF. CDR3 in DNA: TGCGCCAGCAGCTTGGTGGGGACAGGGACCTACGAGCAGTACTTC.

Written as DNA, the CDR3 is TGTGCCAGCAGTGAAGCGGGGACGCAGGCTGGAAACACCATATATTTT. Residues: CASSEAGTQAGNTIYF. V and J are TRBV6-1 and TRBJ1-3, with TRBD1 as a possible D gene (5 bases). The CDR3 totals 16 residues. V was trimmed by 0 bases and J by 2 bases, leaving 11 bases between them. The germline gives CDR1 MNHNS, CDR2 SASEGT.

This clone was picked up a small number of times. This chain links TRBV7-9 with TRBJ2-7; unclear D gene. V lost 4 bases to trimming and J lost 0 bases, with 19 bases between them. Germline V lookup: CDR1 SEHNR, CDR2 FQNEAQ (reference sequence). The CDR3 totals 17 residues. The CDR3 DNA sequence: TGTGCCAGCAGCTCTACTCAAACAGATTCCCTCTCCTACGAGCAGTACTTC. The encoded protein is CASSSTQTDSLSYEQYF.

The gene calls are TRBV11-2 and TRBJ2-1, with D possibly being TRBD2 (5 bases). The germline CDR1 and CDR2 sequences are SGHAT and FQNNGV. Trimming stripped 3 bases from V and 8 bases from J, with 14 bases between. The CDR3 loop spans 14 amino acids. In nucleotides, the CDR3 is TGTGCCAGCAGCTTTTCTAGCAGTGGTTATGAGCAGTTCTTC. This encodes CASSFSSSGYEQFF.

The rearrangement joins TRBV19 to TRBJ2-7; D is possibly TRBD1 (7 bases). V lost 6 bases and J lost 4, with 16 bases in between. Per the germline V gene, CDR1 is LNHDA and CDR2 is SQIVND (reference sequence). The CDR3 spans 14 residues. The CDR3 region is CASSRQGGGYEQYF. In nucleotides, the CDR3 is TGTGCCAGTAGCAGACAGGGAGGTGGGTACGAGCAGTACTTC.

V and J are TRBV6-6 and TRBJ2-7; TRBD1 matches at 7 bases. The CDR3 extends over 15 amino acids. Germline V gene lookup returns CDR1 MNHNY and CDR2 SVGAGI (reference sequence). The ends lost 5 bases at V and 2 bases at J; junction bases unmatched: 9. Here the CDR3 reads CASSPSGQPTYEQYF. Here the CDR3 DNA reads TGTGCCAGCAGTCCCTCGGGACAGCCGACCTACGAGCAGTACTTC.

The rearrangement links TRBV27 to TRBJ2-7; 7 bases agree with TRBD1. The V gene's germline CDR1 is MNHEY and CDR2 SMNVEV (reference sequence). The CDR3 sequence is 13 residues long. Trimming at V came to 4 bases and at J to 5 bases, leaving 5 bases not matched to a gene. The CDR3 sequence: CASSYTGAHEQYF. In DNA, the CDR3 is TGTGCCAGCAGTTACACAGGGGCCCACGAGCAGTACTTC.

The gene calls are TRBV5-1 and TRBJ1-3; D is perhaps TRBD1 (5 bases). This CDR3 region has 15 residues. The germline V and J ends were trimmed by 4 bases and 2 bases, with 13 bases remaining between them. Germline CDR1 reads SGHRS; CDR2 reads YFSETQ. The CDR3 loop reads CASSPGAGTGNTIYF. The CDR3, as DNA: TGCGCCAGCAGCCCCGGGGCAGGGACTGGAAACACCATATATTTT.